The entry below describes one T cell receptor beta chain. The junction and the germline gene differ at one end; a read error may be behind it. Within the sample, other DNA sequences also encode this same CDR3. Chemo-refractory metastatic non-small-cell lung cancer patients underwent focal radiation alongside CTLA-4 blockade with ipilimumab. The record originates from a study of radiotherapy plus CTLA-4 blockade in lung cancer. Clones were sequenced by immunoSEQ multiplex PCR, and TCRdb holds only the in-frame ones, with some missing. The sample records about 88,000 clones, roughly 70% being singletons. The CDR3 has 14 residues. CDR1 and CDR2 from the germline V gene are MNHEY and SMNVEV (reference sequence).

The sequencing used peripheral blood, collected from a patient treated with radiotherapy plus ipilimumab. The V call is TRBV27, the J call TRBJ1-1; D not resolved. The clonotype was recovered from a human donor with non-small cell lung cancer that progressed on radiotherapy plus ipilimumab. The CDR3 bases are TGTGCCAGCAGTCTATCGGGAGGGAACACTGAAGCTTTCTTT. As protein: CASSLSGGNTEAFF.